The next 10 T cell receptor beta chains were all read from a single sample in a study of T cells in Graves' hyperthyroidism and ophthalmopathy. Amplified TCR beta CDR3 regions came from RNA transcripts. A set of HTBI primers served as the primers for a first-round RT-PCR of the TCR CDR3. MiXCR, run by TCRdb on the multiplex PCR reads, gives a single entry per CDR3 protein. The sample has fewer than 650,000 distinct CDR3 sequences; 12% to 15% are singletons. Sequencing was done on a sample of blood. These receptor sequences come from a woman in her forties with Graves' hyperthyroidism.

This clonotype was counted at least ten times. Here the CDR3 DNA reads TGTGCCAGTAAGACGGGACAGATAAACACCGGGGAGCTGTTTTTT. Translation: CASKTGQINTGELFF. This chain uses TRBV28 with TRBJ2-2; 7 nucleotides align to TRBD1. This CDR3 comprises 15 residues. Germline assignment: CDR1 MDHEN and CDR2 SYDVKM. Trimming cost V 9 bases and J 2 bases; bases outside gene matches: 9.

This clonotype showed up many times. This sequence joins TRBV6-5 and TRBJ2-5, with TRBD1 as a possible D gene (6 bases). CDR1 is MNHEY, CDR2 SVGAGI, per germline. V gave up 0 bases and J gave up 5 bases, with 10 bases separating them. This CDR3 has 14 amino acids. CDR3 in amino acids: CASSYSSRGETQYF. CDR3 DNA sequence: TGTGCCAGCAGTTACTCGTCCAGGGGTGAGACCCAGTACTTC.

This clonotype has a count of ten or more. V gene TRBV5-6 combines with J gene TRBJ2-5, with a weak D call TRBD1 (5 bases). CDR1 SGHDT and CDR2 YYEEEE come from the germline V gene. The V gene lost 4 bases and the J gene lost 1 base, with 17 bases spanning the gap. This CDR3 contains 16 residues. Here the CDR3 reads CASSMRQRYIQETQYF. The CDR3 DNA reads TGTGCCAGCAGCATGCGACAGCGATACATCCAAGAGACCCAGTACTTC.

The chain couples TRBV9 to TRBJ2-2; TRBD2 aligns across 12 bases. Germline V gene sequence: CDR1 SGDLS, CDR2 YYNGEE. This CDR3 is 17 amino acids long. V was pared by 4 bases and J by 2 bases, with 6 bases of the junction left unmatched. The CDR3 here is CASSLDGLAGNTGELFF. For the CDR3, the DNA is TGTGCCAGCAGCCTCGACGGACTAGCGGGAAACACCGGGGAGCTGTTTTTT.

This clonotype was seen repeatedly, ten times or more. The rearrangement uses TRBV12-3 or TRBV12-4 and TRBJ1-5; D remains unclear. V dropped 3 bases and J dropped 0 bases, with 15 bases sitting between them. The CDR3 runs to 17 residues. CDR3 loop: CASSFEIGKNSNQPQHF. The DNA for the CDR3 is TGTGCCAGCAGTTTCGAAATAGGCAAGAATAGCAATCAGCCCCAGCATTTT.

The V gene is TRBV5-8, the J gene TRBJ2-1; D possibly matches TRBD1 or TRBD2 (5 bases each). The V end was cut by 0 bases, the J end by 6 bases, with 13 bases between. Germline V lookup: CDR1 SGHTS, CDR2 YDEGEE. CDR3 size: 15 residues. CDR3 sequence reads: CASSLAVGGANEQFF. The CDR3 DNA reads TGTGCCAGCAGCTTGGCCGTTGGGGGAGCCAATGAGCAGTTCTTC.

The chain uses TRBV29-1 and TRBJ1-2, with TRBD1 identical over 7 bases. The length of the CDR3 is 14 residues. Germline loops: CDR1 SQVTM, CDR2 ANQGSEA. The J segment lost 6 bases and the V segment lost 4 bases, leaving 11 bases of the junction unmatched. The CDR3 is CSVGDLTGADGYTF. CDR3 nucleotides: TGCAGCGTTGGAGACCTAACAGGGGCAGATGGCTACACCTTC.

This clonotype was seen a handful of times. The rearrangement uses TRBV18 and TRBJ1-2; possibly TRBD1 for D (6 bases). Trimming stripped 0 bases from V and 8 bases from J, with 10 bases between. CDR3 length: 13 residues. CDR1 is KGHSH, CDR2 LQKENI, per germline. For the CDR3, the DNA is TGTGCCAGCTCACCACCGGCAGGGGAAGGCTACACCTTC. It is translated as CASSPPAGEGYTF.

This clonotype was picked up a small number of times. The chain has TRBV9 and TRBJ2-5, with TRBD2 matching over 7 bases. This CDR3 contains 15 residues. Trimming cost V 0 bases and J 5 bases; bases outside gene matches: 7. CDR1 SGDLS and CDR2 YYNGEE come from the germline V gene. CDR3 sequence reads: CASSVVGGLDETQYF. CDR3 DNA sequence: TGTGCCAGCAGCGTAGTCGGGGGGTTGGATGAGACCCAGTACTTC. Full variable domain (missing parts from reference TRBV9 and TRBJ2-5): DSGVTQTPKHLITATGQRVTLRCSPRSGDLSVYWYQQSLDQGLQFLIQYYNGEERAKGNILERFSAQQFPDLHSELNLSSLELGDSALYFCASSVVGGLDETQYFGPGTRLLVL.

On this clonotype: A junction end diverges from the germline sequence, so it may reflect a read error. The chain recombines TRBV19 with TRBJ1-1, with TRBD1 matching over 10 bases. In germline, CDR1 is LNHDA, CDR2 SQIVND (reference sequence). This CDR3 contains 16 residues. In DNA, the CDR3 is TGTGCCGGTAGTATTCGGGACAGGGGTTTTTACACTGAAGCTTTCTTT. It yields the protein CAGSIRDRGFYTEAFF.